This TCR beta chain derives from a study of T cell repertoires in cytomegalovirus infection. Study-level points and caveats: CMV carriers with the relevant HLA were identified by cumulative public TCR beta family frequency.

In its sample, this clonotype was seen a few times. The antigen is not known. TCRdb ran MiXCR on the reads and lists one entry per CDR3 protein. The sample holds approximately 56,000 distinct CDR3 sequences, about 18% seen once. This TCR derives from a human donor in good health (CMV status not recorded). Some clones in this sample may be carry-over from other donors' samples. The source was CD8+ T cells from cultured PBMCs, collected from culture after CMV antigen stimulation.

CDR3 protein: CASSPGPALYEQYF. CDR3 DNA: TGTGCCAGCAGTCCCGGGCCAGCGCTTTACGAGCAGTACTTC. The chain couples TRBV12-3 or TRBV12-4 to TRBJ2-7; D is undetermined. V lost 5 bases and J lost 4, with 15 bases in between. The CDR3 length is 14 residues.